This TCR beta chain emerged from a study of blood T cell repertoires in COVID-19. Turning to the study itself: Samples taken during acute and convalescent COVID-19 were collected in the United States, Italy and Spain. PBMCs, B-cell-depleted T cells, or T cells provided the cDNA or gDNA that made up the material.

The V and J ends lost 0 bases and 6 bases, in that order; junction bases with no gene match: 4. The CDR3 has 15 residues. Germline V gene sequence: CDR1 SGHDT, CDR2 YYEEEE. This table comes from immunoSEQ multiplex PCR, and its TCRdb copy is limited to in-frame clones, with some not included. Among approximately 300,000 clones listed, 85% to 95% were seen once. The age range of participants was about 18 to 95 years, with residence in approximately 25 US areas. Participant reports of clinical history set cohort assignment. Sequencing was done on a sample of PBMCs or T cells enriched from blood (not recorded which). J is TRBJ1-4 and V is TRBV5-6, with 8 bases fitting TRBD1. The TCR comes from a woman aged 30 to 39 who had been exposed to COVID-19. The CDR3 reads CASSLAGQDHEKLFF. In DNA form, the CDR3 reads TGTGCCAGCAGCTTGGCGGGACAGGACCATGAAAAACTGTTTTTT.